The 28 T cell receptor beta chains in this list originate from one sample, sequenced in a study of cytomegalovirus exposure and HLA in healthy donors. The PCR used 60 Vbeta and 13 Jbeta primers. Profiling relied on immunoSEQ multiplex PCR, and the TCRdb table lists in-frame clones only, not all of them. The sample comprises 150,000 or so clones, roughly 82% of which are singletons, and about 6.5% rests with the top ten. The sample taken for sequencing was PBMCs. These receptors were collected from a man aged 25-45 years in good health and CMV-seronegative.

The table lists this clone with a count of one. The rearrangement uses TRBV5-4 and TRBJ2-7; 13 nucleotides agree with TRBD2. Germline loops: CDR1 SGHNT, CDR2 YYREEE (reference sequence). CDR3 length: 14 residues. With 4 bases clipped from V and 9 bases from J, the junction kept 7 bases outside the gene matches. CDR3: CASSPRTSGRAQYF. The CDR3 bases are TGTGCCAGCAGCCCCCGGACTAGCGGGAGAGCGCAGTACTTC.

This clone was seen a handful of times. The V and J genes are TRBV7-2 and TRBJ1-1; D not resolved. Germline CDR1 and CDR2: SGHTA and FQGNSA. This CDR3 is 13 amino acids long. Trimming shortened V by 2 bases and J by 0 bases, and 4 bases separated the two germline ends. CDR3 bases: TGTGCCAGCAGCTTACCGGTGAACACTGAAGCTTTCTTT. It encodes CASSLPVNTEAFF. The full variable domain, rest sourced from reference TRBV7-2 and TRBJ1-1, is GAGVSQSPSNKVTEKGKDVELRCDPISGHTALYWYRQSLGQGLEFLIYFQGNSAPDKSGLPSDRFSAERTGGSVSTLTIQRTQQEDSAVYLCASSLPVNTEAFFGQGTRLTVV.

This clone was seen only a few times. V gene TRBV11-2 combines with J gene TRBJ2-5, with D possibly TRBD2 on 6 matching bases. This CDR3 spans 15 amino acids. V was trimmed by 5 bases and J by 4 bases, leaving 17 bases between them. In germline, CDR1 is SGHAT, CDR2 FQNNGV. The CDR3, as DNA: TGTGCCAGCAGCCCCGTGCGGGGTATAGCAGAGACCCAGTACTTC. Translated, it gives CASSPVRGIAETQYF.

This clone is a singleton in its sample. The CDR3 region has the DNA TGTGCCACCGATTTCGGTATTAGGGGGCGAGAAAAACTGTTTTTT. Translated: CATDFGIRGREKLFF. The genes are TRBV15 and TRBJ1-4, with 7 positions matching TRBD1. Trimming removed 8 bases from V and 8 bases from J; junction bases left unmatched: 14. This CDR3 region has 15 residues. Germline V gives CDR1 LNHNV, CDR2 YYDKDF (reference sequence).

This clone has a single count. An end of the junction differs from the germline gene, which may be a read error. V gene TRBV6-5 combines with J gene TRBJ2-5; D is perhaps TRBD1 (6 bases). Gene TRBJ2-7 matches the end of the DNA better, so the J call may be wrong. The CDR3 runs to 15 residues. The germline CDR1 and CDR2 sequences are MNHEY and SVGAGI. This CDR3 is CASSYSKQGTYEQYF. DNA for the CDR3: TGCGCCAGCAGTTACTCGAAGCAGGGGACCTACGAGCAGTACTTC.

The V call is TRBV5-1, the J call TRBJ2-7; 9 positions match TRBD1. V gave up 7 bases and J gave up 2 bases; unmatched junction bases: 10. CDR1 and CDR2 from the germline V gene are SGHRS and YFSETQ. The length of the CDR3 is 15 residues. DNA of the CDR3: TGCGCCAGCTCATTGACAGGGGGAAGTCCCTACGAGCAGTACTTC. It codes for CASSLTGGSPYEQYF.

This chain joins TRBV13 and TRBJ2-3; 7 bases are a match to TRBD2. This CDR3 has 15 residues. Trimming took 4 bases from V and 2 from J; bases not matched to a gene: 6. Looked up from germline, CDR1 is PRHDT and CDR2 is FYEKMQ (reference sequence). The CDR3 nucleotides are TGTGCCAGCAGCTCAAGCGGGAAGGTCACAGATACGCAGTATTTT. It translates to CASSSSGKVTDTQYF.

The chain is built from TRBV10-1 and TRBJ2-1; perhaps TRBD2 as D (5 bases). The CDR3 runs 19 residues. The V and J ends lost 3 bases and 8 bases respectively, with 29 bases between them. Germline V gene data show CDR1 as WNHNN and CDR2 as SYGVQD (reference sequence). The CDR3 spells CASSDRHRPGSALGDEQFF. DNA of the CDR3: TGCGCCAGCAGTGATCGGCATAGGCCGGGGTCAGCGTTGGGTGATGAGCAGTTCTTC.

This chain's CDR3 is CASVPAGEGRSYEQYF. CDR3 nucleotide sequence: TGTGCCAGCGTCCCCGCGGGGGAGGGGAGATCCTACGAGCAGTACTTC. V gene TRBV28 combines with J gene TRBJ2-7, with 7 bases lining up with TRBD2. Per the germline V gene, CDR1 is MDHEN and CDR2 is SYDVKM. The CDR3 runs 16 residues. V trimming: 8 bases; J trimming: 1 base; junction bases outside the gene matches: 14.

This chain uses TRBV5-6 with TRBJ2-5; D is tentatively TRBD1 or TRBD2 (5 bases each). The tail of the sequence fits TRBJ2-7 better, so the J call may be wrong. CDR1 and CDR2 (germline): SGHDT, YYEEEE. The CDR3 contains 13 residues. The CDR3 is CASSFGEGHEQYF. In nucleotides, the CDR3 is TGTGCCAGCAGCTTTGGTGAGGGACACGAGCAGTACTTC.

The genes are TRBV30 and TRBJ1-5, with TRBD1 identical over 11 bases. The CDR3 is made up of 15 amino acids. Germline V gene sequence: CDR1 GTSNPN, CDR2 SVGIG (reference sequence). The junction had 6 bases not matched to a gene; V was cut back by 4 bases and J by 4 bases. As DNA, the CDR3 is TGTGCCTGGAAAGGAGGGGACAGGGGGAATCAGCCCCAGCATTTT. This sequence encodes CAWKGGDRGNQPQHF.

This clone was picked up a small number of times. This sequence joins TRBV4-1 and TRBJ1-1, with no clear D. This CDR3 has 17 residues. Per germline, CDR1 MGHRA and CDR2 YSYEKL. V shed 0 bases and J shed 2 bases, with 16 bases lying between them. The CDR3 sequence is CASSQDFRAEGNTEAFF. Written as DNA, the CDR3 is TGCGCCAGCAGCCAAGATTTCCGGGCAGAGGGAAACACTGAAGCTTTCTTT.

In this sample, this clone turned up a few times. This chain uses TRBV28 with TRBJ2-1; 8 positions match TRBD2. The CDR3 sequence is 16 residues long. J lost 8 bases, V lost 9 bases, and 18 bases had no gene match. CDR1 MDHEN and CDR2 SYDVKM come from the germline V gene. This CDR3 reads CASMEVSPGLAHEQFF. CDR3 nucleotide sequence: TGTGCCAGTATGGAGGTCTCGCCTGGACTAGCCCATGAGCAGTTCTTC. The variable domain in full, completed from reference TRBV28 and TRBJ2-1, reads DVKVTQSSRYLVKRTGEKVFLECVQDMDHENMFWYRQDPGLGLRLIYFSYDVKMKEKGDIPEGYSVSREKKERFSLILESASTNQTSMYLCASMEVSPGLAHEQFFGPGTRLTVL.

This chain links TRBV2 with TRBJ2-4; 11 bases fit TRBD2. V shed 7 bases and J 3 bases; nucleotides not matched to a gene: 2. The CDR3 is 14 amino acids. Germline V gene data show CDR1 as SNHLY and CDR2 as FYNNEI. The DNA of the CDR3 is TGTGCCAGCACTCTAGCGGGAGGCAAAAACATTCAGTACTTC. Residues: CASTLAGGKNIQYF.

This chain links TRBV19 with TRBJ1-1; 9 bases are a match to TRBD1. V trimming: 5 bases; J trimming: 6 bases; junction bases outside the gene matches: 7. From germline, CDR1 is LNHDA and CDR2 SQIVND (reference sequence). The CDR3 is 14 residues long. The CDR3 region is CASSGGQGFAEAFF. The CDR3 DNA reads TGTGCCAGTAGTGGGGGACAGGGTTTTGCTGAAGCTTTCTTT.

V gene TRBV2 combines with J gene TRBJ2-7, with 7 bases aligning to TRBD2. CDR3 length equals 13 residues. Germline-derived CDR1 and CDR2 are SNHLY and FYNNEI. V lost 5 bases and J lost 7; bases outside the gene matches: 8. The CDR3 DNA is TGTGCCAGCAGTCTCCGGGGAGGGAGGGAGCAGTACTTC. Residues: CASSLRGGREQYF.

The sample holds a few counts of this clone. This sequence joins TRBV4-1 and TRBJ1-5; D ambiguous. V dropped 0 bases and J dropped 0 bases, with 12 bases sitting between them. The CDR3 totals 17 residues. Per the germline V gene, CDR1 is MGHRA and CDR2 is YSYEKL. CDR3 sequence (DNA): TGCGCCAGCAGCCAAGATCCTTCCGGGAGTAGCAATCAGCCCCAGCATTTT. This sequence encodes CASSQDPSGSSNQPQHF.

The CDR3 DNA reads TGTGCCAGTAGTCCCCAGGGGGCTGGTGAAGCTTTCTTT. Translated: CASSPQGAGEAFF. The chain links TRBV19 to TRBJ1-1; 8 bases are a match to TRBD1. Germline CDR1 is LNHDA and CDR2 is SQIVND (reference sequence). Germline trimming cut 5 bases from V and 7 bases from J; bases unmatched to any gene: 6. CDR3 length: 13 residues.

The rearrangement links TRBV11-2 to TRBJ2-1; D unclear. Germline V CDR1 and CDR2: SGHAT, FQNNGV. The CDR3 totals 12 residues. V was trimmed by 5 bases and J by 9 bases, leaving 11 bases between them. CDR3 region: CASSPPSVEQFF. Written as DNA, the CDR3 is TGTGCCAGCAGCCCCCCCAGTGTTGAGCAGTTCTTC.

This clone was counted once. The CDR3 sequence is CASSLPGEYQPQHF. The CDR3 DNA is TGTGCCAGCTCCCTCCCAGGGGAGTACCAGCCCCAGCATTTT. The V gene is TRBV18, the J gene TRBJ1-5; D perhaps matches TRBD1 (6 bases). V lost 6 bases, J lost 7 bases, and 16 bases lay in between. Germline V gene lookup returns CDR1 KGHSH and CDR2 LQKENI. The CDR3 is 14 residues long.

The CDR3 DNA follows: TGTGCCAGCAGCACCCGACTAGCGGGGGGGGACAATGAGCAGTTCTTC. This translates into CASSTRLAGGDNEQFF. The genes are TRBV9 and TRBJ2-1, with 14 bases fitting TRBD2. The CDR3 extends over 16 amino acids. Germline CDR1 SGDLS, CDR2 YYNGEE. Trimming took 4 bases from V and 5 from J; bases not matched to a gene: 5.

The rearrangement links TRBV6-5 to TRBJ1-1; a possible D gene is TRBD1 (5 bases). V lost 5 bases to trimming and J lost 4 bases, with 14 bases between them. Per germline, CDR1 MNHEY and CDR2 SVGAGI. The CDR3 is 14 residues long. The CDR3 coding sequence is TGTGCCAGCAGTGCCAGGGTTGCCGGCACTGAAGCTTTCTTT. Translation: CASSARVAGTEAFF.

The chain recombines TRBV19 with TRBJ1-1; 9 positions agree with TRBD1. Looked up from germline, CDR1 is LNHDA and CDR2 is SQIVND (reference sequence). CDR3 length equals 14 residues. Germline trimming cut 7 bases from V and 7 bases from J; bases unmatched to any gene: 10. CDR3 DNA sequence: TGTGCCAGTATTCGGACAGGGGCTGAAGGTGAAGCTTTCTTT. Its translation is CASIRTGAEGEAFF.

The V and J genes are TRBV5-4 and TRBJ1-4, with no clear D. Per the germline V gene, CDR1 is SGHNT and CDR2 is YYREEE (reference sequence). The CDR3 covers 17 residues. Trimming pared 0 bases from V and 4 bases from J, leaving 16 bases between. CDR3 sequence reads: CASSLGQPGSFNEKLFF. CDR3 DNA: TGTGCCAGCAGCTTGGGCCAACCGGGATCATTTAATGAAAAACTGTTTTTT.

This chain links TRBV2 with TRBJ2-1; no clear D gene. CDR1 and CDR2 (germline): SNHLY, FYNNEI. This CDR3 has 13 amino acids. Trimming removed 3 bases from V and 5 bases from J, with 8 bases in between. This CDR3 reads CASSDFADNEQFF. The CDR3 nucleotides read TGTGCCAGCAGTGATTTCGCAGACAATGAGCAGTTCTTC.

In DNA form, the CDR3 reads TGTGCCAGCAGCTTGGGGACAAGGGTCAATGAGCAGTTCTTC. Translating it yields CASSLGTRVNEQFF. This chain links TRBV7-9 with TRBJ2-1; tentatively, D is TRBD1 (6 bases). The V end was cut by 3 bases, the J end by 6 bases, with 12 bases between. CDR1 is SEHNR, CDR2 FQNEAQ, per germline (reference sequence). This CDR3 has 14 amino acids.

The chain combines TRBV11-2 with TRBJ2-7, with 7 bases identical to TRBD1. The V segment lost 5 bases and the J segment 6 bases; nucleotides outside the gene matches: 13. CDR1 SGHAT and CDR2 FQNNGV come from the germline V gene. This CDR3 has 15 residues. For the CDR3, the DNA is TGTGCCAGCAGCCCAAACCCAGACAGGGCGGGCGAGCAGTACTTC. It codes for CASSPNPDRAGEQYF.

V and J are TRBV18 and TRBJ1-5; D call uncertain. CDR3 length: 13 amino acids. Germline V gene sequence: CDR1 KGHSH, CDR2 LQKENI. V lost 6 bases, J lost 4 bases, and 10 bases lay in between. The CDR3 DNA reads TGTGCCAGCTCGGAAGACTTAAATCAGCCCCAGCATTTT. This translates into CASSEDLNQPQHF.